This entry describes one T cell receptor (beta chain). The source of the sample is a study of T cell changes during pregnancy in multiple sclerosis. From germline, CDR1 is MNHNS and CDR2 SASEGT. Trimming took 5 bases from V and 2 from J; bases not matched to a gene: 6. CDR3 length: 14 amino acids. TCRdb's copy holds only in-frame clones and misses some; the assay was immunoSEQ multiplex PCR. The sample has about 89,000 clones; 90% to 95% are singletons. Sequenced here: peripheral blood, sampled after pregnancy. The source of this sequence is a female donor in good health, enrolled as a control in a pregnancy study. The rearrangement uses TRBV6-1 and TRBJ2-7; 7 bases are shared with TRBD2. This CDR3 is CASSTSGGAYEQYF. CDR3 coding DNA: TGTGCCAGCAGTACCTCTGGGGGGGCCTACGAGCAGTACTTC.